This TCR beta chain was recovered during a study of human T cells and chemical hapten exposure. The time point is: patch test 1, 2 weeks after DPC sensitization. The treatment denotes: therapeutic diphenylcyclopropenone sensitization with weekly scalp DPC. Germline CDR1 and CDR2: KGHSH and LQKENI. This CDR3 contains 12 residues. Trimming removed 5 bases from V and 6 bases from J, with 10 bases in between. TCRdb independently ran MiXCR on the RACE reads; one entry per CDR3 protein. This table has tens of thousands of distinct CDR3 sequences, under 12% appearing once. This clonotype showed up just a few times.

The specimen was whole blood, collected in connection with sensitization to the hapten diphenylcyclopropenone (DPC). The gene calls are TRBV18 and TRBJ1-1; D not certain. This clonotype was obtained from a man aged 40-55 years with alopecia areata. Some clones in this sample may be carry-over from other donors' samples. In DNA, the CDR3 is TGTGCCAGCTCATCGAGAAGTGCTGAAGCTTTCTTT. It is translated as CASSSRSAEAFF.